This T cell receptor (beta chain) is from a study of identical twins (dated by TCRdb to about 2016). Turning to the overall study: To test whether fetal clonotypes persist, this study deep-sequenced TCR alpha and beta repertoires from monozygotic twins, from unrelated adults of various ages, and from cord blood. To rule out contamination, the twin experiments were replicated at different times with different library preparation protocols. Points the paper makes about the study in general: Because the same donors could not be followed over many years, the conclusions relied on cross-sectional statistical analysis. In monozygotic twins, recombination models systematically underestimated out-of-frame TCR alpha sharing, but the models matched the sharing seen between unrelated individuals. A weaker excess of twin sharing was found in beta out-of-frame sequences because the signal-to-noise ratio was lowered by fewer shared sequences. Compared with coincidental sharing between unrelated individuals, out-of-frame TCR alpha sequences shared between twins had an excess of sequences with low generation probability. Abundant cord blood beta clonotypes carried fewer insertions; young adult naive repertoires showed a weaker similar trend, while memory repertoires showed none. Invariant T cells such as MAIT and iNKT could partly confound zero-insertion analyses, although diverse VJ usage argued against such confounding for most clonotypes.

The library was obtained by 5' RACE. Sequencing relied on an Illumina HiSeq 2000. Template switching added a universal primer binding site, and the final cDNA carried a unique molecular identifier that allowed TCR cDNA molecules to be counted accurately. First-strand cDNA for TCR alpha and beta chains was synthesized from specific primers in the conserved constant-segment region. To control for contamination, every cDNA library was double barcoded, receiving both a SMART-Mk sample barcode and Illumina barcodes. TruSeq adapter sequences and Illumina sample barcodes were added in two successive PCR steps. Sequencing of the TCR alpha and beta cDNA libraries was done on the Illumina HiSeq platform using custom primers. In the original analysis: Unique molecular identifiers were extracted from raw reads with MiGEC, and CDR3 positions were determined with MiXCR. For each individual, recombination models were inferred using an EM algorithm with the repgenHMM and IGoR tools. Shared clonotype analysis was performed with the tcR package in R, normalizing sharing by the product of cloneset sizes. To study raw recombination free of thymic and clonal selection effects, out-of-frame nonproductive sequences were analyzed. TCRdb redid the processing of the public reads, applying fastp at Q25 and MiXCR, and retained in-frame beta chains. CDR3 protein sequences are deduplicated, and each keeps its most common genes and DNA. The V and J calls were determined by TCRdb, not by the authors. The sample table holds roughly 770,000 distinct CDR3 sequences, of which roughly 20% were seen once. 13% of the sample is taken by the ten largest.

All donors were healthy Caucasians. Three pairs of female monozygotic twins, all aged roughly 18 to 29 years, were included in the twin cohort. The RNA used for TCR libraries was isolated from peripheral blood mononuclear cells. Note on this clonotype: The target of this receptor is not known. No much larger clone is present one base from it, and per-base qualities are unavailable.

The germline V gene specifies MNHEY as CDR1 and SVGAGI as CDR2. Cut back by 3 bases and 4 bases, the V and J ends lie 17 bases apart. The CDR3 numbers 16 residues from cysteine through phenylalanine. The retained sequence is limited to the CDR3, 48 bases, with the frame set at the first base. This sample also appeared in a second study, on T cells expressing NK-cell markers. As the second study states: Three sorted T-cell subsets (CD3+CD56+NKG2C+, CD3+CD56+NKG2C- and CD3+CD56-NKG2C+) from under 10 donors had their TCR beta-chain repertoires profiled. Seven of the eight sequenced donors were HCMV-seropositive and one was HCMV-seronegative. In several experiments an anti-gammadeltaTCR antibody was added to restrict sorting to alphabetaTCR-expressing T cells. For six donors, the dominant CD3+CD56+NKG2C+ clonotypes were among the top 10 CD8+ clonotypes and accounted for roughly 1.0-7.5% of CD8+ T cells. Those dominant clonotypes were again the most abundant among CD3+CD56-NKG2C+ cells in a few donors, at about 25-60.1%. Whether the expanded NKG2C-expressing T cell clones were specific for HCMV antigens remained unclear. The eight sequenced donors were randomly selected healthy volunteers, three men and five women. HCMV-specific IgG was detected in serum with a commercial ELISA kit to determine HCMV serostatus. For more than five donors, bulk peripheral blood T-cell repertoires were additionally sequenced from unsorted PBMC. MIGEC was used to demultiplex reads and group reads by UMI, and MiTCR was used to assemble and quantify clonotypes. To exclude erroneous sequences, any TCR cDNA sequence not supported by at least two reads was discarded. Downstream repertoire analysis used the tcR package, and clonotypes were matched across fractions by CDR3 nucleotide sequence plus V segment. VDJmatch was used to annotate antigen specificity against VDJdb, with one amino acid substitution in CDR3 permitted.

Recombination connected TRBV6-5 to TRBJ2-3; TRBD1 might be the D gene, on 5 matching bases. Sequencing used PBMCs. The source of this sequence is a young woman in good health. This receptor has the CDR3 CASSYQGPDVPDTQYF. The DNA sequence is as follows: TGTGCCAGCAGTTATCAGGGCCCGGATGTGCCAGATACGCAGTATTTT.